These T cell receptor beta chains were read from a single sample in a study of tumor-infiltrating lymphocytes in primary liver carcinoma. One entry per CDR3 protein results from TCRdb running MiXCR on the multiplex PCR reads. Counted here are some 200,000 distinct CDR3 sequences, less than 70% occurring once; the ten biggest clones make up around 7.1%. Sequenced: peripheral blood. Receptor source: a woman aged 60-75 years with primary liver carcinoma and hepatitis B virus infection. Each CDR3 is given with its conserved first and last residue. D genes are given only for firm matches. Only some rows state a clone size, as once, few, many or a class for expanded clones.

clone size,D gene,J gene,V gene,CDR3 DNA,CDR3 protein
NA,NA,TRBJ2-3,TRBV11-2,TGTGCTAACAGCTCGAGCACAGATACGCAGTATTTT,CANSSSTDTQYF
NA,NA,TRBJ1-5,TRBV18,TGTGCCAGCTCCCCAGATAGTGGCAATCAGCCCCAGCATTTT,CASSPDSGNQPQHF
few,NA,TRBJ2-7,TRBV28,TGTGCCAGCAGTTTATTCCGAAGTTCCTACGAGCAGTACTTC,CASSLFRSSYEQYF
NA,NA,TRBJ2-3,TRBV5-3,TGTACCAGAAGCTTGACTACCGAAGAAATTCTTACAGACACGCAGTATTTT,CTRSLTTEEILTDTQYF
NA,TRBD1,TRBJ1-2,TRBV6-5,TGTGCCAGCAGTTACTCGACGGCGGATTGGACAGGGCGCAATGGCTACACCTTC,CASSYSTADWTGRNGYTF
NA,TRBD1,TRBJ1-5,TRBV2,TGTGCCAGCACCAGACAGGGCGGTCAGCCCCAGCATTTT,CASTRQGGQPQHF
NA,TRBD2,TRBJ2-3,TRBV7-9,TGTGCCAGCAGCTTCAATGGACTAGCGCTAAGCACAGATACGCATTATTTT,CASSFNGLALSTDTHYF
NA,NA,TRBJ2-5,TRBV5-6,TGTGCCAGCAGCCCCCATGGAGGCGGGACTGGAGAGACCCAGTACTTC,CASSPHGGGTGETQYF
many,TRBD2,TRBJ2-3,TRBV11-3,TGTGCCAGCAGGACCGGGACTAGCGGTTCAGATGACACAGATACGCAGTATTTT,CASRTGTSGSDDTDTQYF
NA,NA,TRBJ1-2,TRBV29-1,NA,CSVGQGNYGYAF
few,NA,TRBJ1-1,TRBV11-2,TGTGCCGGCAGCTTGGGGACACTTGAGGCTTTCTTT,CAGSLGTLEAFF
NA,NA,TRBJ2-7,TRBV19,TGTGCCAGTAGTATTGGGGACCTCGGCTCCTACGAGCAGTACTTC,CASSIGDLGSYEQYF
NA,NA,TRBJ1-4,TRBV6-5,TGTGCCTGCAGTTACTTGGCAGGGAGTCATGAAAAACTGTTTTTT,CACSYLAGSHEKLFF
once,TRBD1,TRBJ2-7,TRBV11-3,TGTGCCAGCAGCTTGACCGGGACAGTCAACGAGCAGTACTTC,CASSLTGTVNEQYF
NA,TRBD2,TRBJ2-4,TRBV18,TGTGCCAGCTCACCTCGGCTAGCGGGAGGGCCGATTTCCAAAAACATTCAGTACTTC,CASSPRLAGGPISKNIQYF
once,NA,TRBJ2-7,TRBV7-9,TGTGCCAGCGTTTCTCTGCCCCTCACCACCTACGAGCAGTACTTC,CASVSLPLTTYEQYF
many,TRBD2,TRBJ2-5,TRBV4-1,TGCGCCAGCAGCCAGGAGGGACTAGCGCAGAGGCAAGAGACCCAGTACTTC,CASSQEGLAQRQETQYF
NA,NA,TRBJ2-5,TRBV11-2,TGTGCCAGCAACTTAATCCGGCAGATCCATGAGACCCAGTACTTC,CASNLIRQIHETQYF
many,NA,TRBJ1-5,TRBV29-1,TGCAGCGTTTCAGGGAATAACAATCAGCCCCAGCATTTT,CSVSGNNNQPQHF
NA,NA,TRBJ2-7,TRBV9,TGTGCCAGCAGACCCGTCCCCCTAGCTTCCTACGAGCAGTACTTC,CASRPVPLASYEQYF
NA,TRBD1,TRBJ1-5,TRBV4-1,TGCGCCAGTAGACCCCGGGACAGCCACAATCAGTCCCAGCATTTT,CASRPRDSHNQSQHF
NA,NA,TRBJ2-5,TRBV11-2,TGTGCCAGCAGCTTAGGGGCGGACACCGCCACGCGAGAGACCCAGTACTTC,CASSLGADTATRETQYF
NA,TRBD1,TRBJ2-5,TRBV11-2,TGTGCCAGCAGCTCCGACAGGGTTGAGACCTATTACTTC,CASSSDRVETYYF
NA,NA,TRBJ2-5,TRBV12-3/TRBV12-4,TGTGCCAGCAGTATGTGGCCCCGGAAGGATACAGAGACCCAGTACTTC,CASSMWPRKDTETQYF
medium-sized,TRBD2,TRBJ2-1,TRBV11-1,TGTGCCAGCAGCCCACAAATGGGACTAGCTTATGAGCAGTTCTTC,CASSPQMGLAYEQFF
few,TRBD2,TRBJ2-1,TRBV20-1,TGCAGTGCTAGAGTGGGGACTAGCGGGAGGGCCCGCTCCTACAATGAGCAGTTCTTC,CSARVGTSGRARSYNEQFF
many,NA,TRBJ1-6,TRBV6-1,TGTGCCAGCAGCGCCGTAGGACCGATGTATTCACCCCTCCACTTT,CASSAVGPMYSPLHF
NA,TRBD1,TRBJ1-2,TRBV11-2,TGTGCCAACAGCTTAGACCCCGGGACAGAGAAAATCTACGGCTACACCTTC,CANSLDPGTEKIYGYTF
NA,TRBD2,TRBJ2-1,TRBV28,TGTGTCAGTAGTTTCCCACTAGCGGGACTCGGTGAGCAGTTCTTC,CVSSFPLAGLGEQFF
NA,TRBD2,TRBJ2-7,TRBV28,TGTGCCAGCAGTTCACGGACTAGACTGGGTGGCGAGCAGTACTTC,CASSSRTRLGGEQYF
NA,NA,TRBJ2-5,TRBV11-2,TGTGCCAGCTGCTTAAAAAGAAATAGAGAGGCCCAGTACTTC,CASCLKRNREAQYF
many,TRBD2,TRBJ2-1,TRBV12-3/TRBV12-4,TGTGCCAGCAGTTTTGGGATGGGCCTAGCGGGAAATGAGCAGTTCTTC,CASSFGMGLAGNEQFF
medium-sized,NA,TRBJ2-1,TRBV11-2,TGTGCCAGCAGCCTCCAGGACTACCTTTACAATGAGCAGTTCTTC,CASSLQDYLYNEQFF
NA,TRBD2,TRBJ2-1,TRBV29-1,TGCAGCGTCACAGGACTAGCGGGAGACGAGCAGTTCTTC,CSVTGLAGDEQFF
NA,NA,TRBJ2-7,TRBV14,TGTACCAGCAGCCAGGACAACTACGAGCAGTACTTC,CTSSQDNYEQYF
NA,NA,TRBJ1-1,TRBV7-9,TGTGCCAGCAGGAAGGACACCGAAGCTTTCTTT,CASRKDTEAFF
many,NA,TRBJ1-2,TRBV29-1,TGCAGCGTTGAGATCTTTGGGGCCCGCAATGGCTACACCTTC,CSVEIFGARNGYTF
NA,TRBD2,TRBJ2-7,TRBV28,TGTGCCAGCAGTAGCACTAGCGGGGCGGCCTACGAGCAGTACTTC,CASSSTSGAAYEQYF
NA,NA,TRBJ1-1,TRBV5-4,TGTACCAGCAGCTTGGGGGGAGTCGCGGACACTGAAGTTTTCTTT,CTSSLGGVADTEVFF
NA,TRBD1,TRBJ1-1,TRBV5-1,TGCGCCAGCAGCTCTGCAGGGGGCCCTCGTGTGAGCACTGAAGCTTTCTTT,CASSSAGGPRVSTEAFF
many,TRBD1,TRBJ2-6,TRBV4-1,TGCGCCAGCAGCCAAGAGGGACAGGGTTCTGGGGCCAACGTCCTGACTTTC,CASSQEGQGSGANVLTF
many,NA,TRBJ2-3,TRBV12-3/TRBV12-4,TGTGCCAGCAGTCCCTCCCAAGATACGCAGTATTTT,CASSPSQDTQYF
NA,TRBD2,TRBJ2-1,TRBV29-1,TGCAGCGGAACCTCTAGTAGCGGGAGCGTGTTCTTC,CSGTSSSGSVFF
NA,NA,TRBJ2-7,TRBV29-1,TGCAGCCCCCCCTACAGCTCGAGCCCCTACGAGCAGTACTTC,CSPPYSSSPYEQYF
NA,TRBD1,TRBJ2-7,TRBV11-1,TGTGCCCGCAGCTTAATAACAGGGGGACGGGAGCAATACTTC,CARSLITGGREQYF
NA,NA,TRBJ2-1,TRBV7-9,TGTGCCAGCAGCTTAGAAGGCCAGTACAATGAGCAGTTCTTC,CASSLEGQYNEQFF
NA,TRBD2,TRBJ2-1,TRBV5-4,TGTGCCAGCAACTTGTCGGAGGGAGGGCTAAATGAGCAGTTCTTC,CASNLSEGGLNEQFF
NA,NA,TRBJ2-3,TRBV28,TGTGCCAGCAGTCTAGGACGGCAGAGGCGACTACTCACAGATACGCAGTATTTT,CASSLGRQRRLLTDTQYF
NA,NA,TRBJ2-1,TRBV7-3,TGTGCCAGCAGCTCTAACTTCGGCGGAGAGAAGTTCTTC,CASSSNFGGEKFF
NA,NA,TRBJ1-2,TRBV11-2,TGTGCCAGCAGCTTAGATCCTTACGGGAAGTATGGCTACACCTTC,CASSLDPYGKYGYTF
NA,TRBD2,TRBJ2-5,TRBV2,TGTGCCAGCAGTCCGCCCGGGACTAGCATAGAGACCCAGTACTTC,CASSPPGTSIETQYF
few,NA,TRBJ2-3,TRBV12-5,TGTGCTAGTGGTTTGGGGATCCCGTACACAGATACGCAGTATTTT,CASGLGIPYTDTQYF
NA,TRBD2,TRBJ2-7,TRBV11-2,TGTGCCAGCAGTTTAACTAGCGGGAGACTGAGCTCCCACGAGCAGTACTTC,CASSLTSGRLSSHEQYF
few,NA,TRBJ1-2,TRBV18,TGTGCCAGCTCACCACAGCCGGGGGACAACTATGGCTACACCTTC,CASSPQPGDNYGYTF
many,NA,TRBJ1-2,TRBV6-2/TRBV6-3,TGTGCCAGCAGCGGAGGGTTCTATGGCTACACCTTC,CASSGGFYGYTF
many,NA,TRBJ1-2,TRBV6-5,TGTGCCAGCAGTTACTCCGTAGGGAACAGGCAGTCCTATGGCTACACCTTC,CASSYSVGNRQSYGYTF